This is a list of T cell receptor beta chains from one sample in a study of blood T cell repertoires in COVID-19. Generated by immunoSEQ multiplex PCR, the TCRdb table keeps only in-frame clones and is missing some. The table lists about 84,000 clones, 65% to 85% of them singletons, with less than 40% in the top ten. Input material: peripheral blood. The receptors stem from an elderly man with active or convalescent COVID-19. Both conserved end residues are part of each CDR3. The order of the fields is clone size, V gene, J gene, D gene, CDR3 protein, CDR3 DNA. D genes are given only for firm matches. A row's size may be missing; if present it is once, few, many or a size class.

>-|TRBV12-3/TRBV12-4|TRBJ2-6|-
CASQGFGANVLTF
TGTGCCAGCCAGGGATTTGGGGCCAACGTCCTGACTTTC
>few|TRBV6-5|TRBJ1-6|TRBD1
CASSFYRGLGNSPLHF
TGTGCCAGCAGTTTTTACAGGGGGCTCGGTAATTCACCCCTCCACTTT
>-|TRBV7-9|TRBJ1-2|TRBD1
CASSFGQGSYGYTF
TGTGCCAGCAGCTTTGGACAGGGTTCCTATGGCTACACCTTC
>-|TRBV7-2|TRBJ2-2|TRBD2
CATAGVGNTGELFF
TGTGCTACAGCGGGGGTAGGGAACACCGGGGAGCTGTTTTTT
>once|TRBV10-2|TRBJ2-2|TRBD1
CASRQDRGSTGELFF
TGCGCCAGCAGACAGGACAGGGGGAGCACCGGGGAGCTGTTTTTT
>-|TRBV7-3|TRBJ1-1|TRBD1
CASSLGSAGGGTEAFF
TGTGCCAGCAGCTTAGGTTCCGCAGGGGGAGGCACTGAAGCTTTCTTT
>-|TRBV7-2|TRBJ2-2|-
CASSLGGGTDGELFF
TGTGCCAGCAGCTTAGGAGGCGGGACGGACGGGGAGCTGTTTTTT
>few|TRBV4-1|TRBJ1-5|-
CASSLGRADTYSNQPQHF
TGCGCCAGCAGCCTTGGGAGGGCGGACACCTATAGCAATCAGCCCCAGCATTTT
>-|TRBV4-2|TRBJ2-3|TRBD1
CASSPQGERGTDTQYF
TGTGCCAGCAGCCCCCAGGGGGAGAGGGGGACAGATACGCAGTATTTT
>-|TRBV28|TRBJ1-2|TRBD1
CASNIGGQGGDGYTF
TGTGCCAGCAATATCGGAGGGCAGGGGGGAGATGGCTACACCTTC
>-|TRBV19|TRBJ1-4|TRBD1
CASSTGRQGVEKLFF
TGTGCCAGTAGTACGGGGAGACAGGGGGTTGAAAAACTGTTTTTT
>-|TRBV6-5|TRBJ2-5|-
CASSYSAAPQETQYF
TGTGCCAGCAGTTACTCTGCGGCACCCCAAGAGACCCAGTACTTC
>once|TRBV6-5|TRBJ1-1|-
CASSYMGRPNTEAFF
TGTGCCAGCAGCTACATGGGGCGGCCGAACACTGAAGCTTTCTTT
>-|TRBV10-1|TRBJ2-1|TRBD2
CASSDGGSSYNEQFF
TGCGCCAGCAGTGATGGCGGGAGCTCCTACAATGAGCAGTTCTTC
>-|TRBV21-1|TRBJ2-7|-
CASSKRQGHYEQYF
TGTGCCAGCAGCAAGAGACAGGGGCATTACGAGCAGTACTTC
>-|TRBV7-8|TRBJ1-2|TRBD1
CASSLAGDSYGYTF
TGTGCCAGCAGCTTAGCAGGGGACAGCTATGGCTACACCTTC
>-|TRBV6-5|TRBJ1-5|-
CASRQGFDQPQHF
TGTGCCAGCAGGCAGGGTTTCGATCAGCCCCAGCATTTT
>-|TRBV5-1|TRBJ1-4|-
CASSPQGGVDEKLFF
TGCGCCAGCAGCCCCCAGGGAGGGGTGGATGAAAAACTGTTTTTT
>-|TRBV4-1|TRBJ2-1|-
CASSQAGLSYNEQFF
TGCGCCAGCAGCCAAGCGGGACTCAGCTACAATGAGCAGTTCTTC
>-|TRBV11-2|TRBJ2-5|TRBD2
CASIITSGSRETQYF
TGTGCCAGCATCATCACTAGCGGGAGTAGAGAGACCCAGTACTTC
>-|TRBV3-1/TRBV3-2|TRBJ1-1|-
CASSQGGRRTEAFF
TGTGCCAGCAGCCAGGGGGGTCGTAGGACTGAAGCTTTCTTT
>-|TRBV11-2|TRBJ2-7|TRBD1
CASSLIRQGDYEQYF
TGTGCCAGCAGCTTAATCCGACAGGGGGATTACGAGCAGTACTTC
>-|TRBV14|TRBJ2-3|-
CASSQDQSGAVITDTQYF
TGTGCCAGCAGCCAAGATCAGTCGGGAGCCGTCATCACAGATACGCAGTATTTT
>-|TRBV3-1/TRBV3-2|TRBJ1-2|TRBD1
CASSRAGTEPLYGYTF
TGTGCCAGCAGCCGAGCCGGGACAGAGCCTCTTTATGGCTACACCTTC
>once|TRBV6-6|TRBJ1-4|-
CASNKGQTTNEKLFF
TGTGCCAGCAACAAAGGACAGACAACTAATGAAAAACTGTTTTTT
>few|TRBV4-1|TRBJ1-1|TRBD1
CASSLGGQGGAEAFF
TGCGCCAGCAGCCTAGGGGGACAGGGGGGCGCTGAAGCTTTCTTT
>-|TRBV5-1|TRBJ2-7|TRBD1
CASSRTGSGVSYEQYF
TGCGCCAGCAGCCGGACAGGGAGTGGGGTCTCCTACGAGCAGTACTTC
>-|TRBV11-3|TRBJ2-5|TRBD1
CASSPGTGMLLETQYF
TGTGCCAGCAGCCCAGGGACAGGGATGTTACTAGAGACCCAGTACTTC
>-|TRBV6-6|TRBJ2-5|-
CASSYSDSQETQYF
TGTGCCAGCAGTTACTCGGACAGTCAAGAGACCCAGTACTTC
>-|TRBV5-6|TRBJ1-6|-
CASSPNGQFNSPLHF
TGTGCCAGCAGCCCGAACGGACAGTTTAATTCACCCCTCCACTTT
>-|TRBV10-2|TRBJ1-3|-
CASSELGRGPPGNTIYF
TGCGCCAGCAGTGAGCTGGGGCGAGGTCCTCCTGGAAACACCATATATTTT
>-|TRBV11-2|TRBJ1-5|-
CASSLGLTGGQPQHF
TGTGCCAGCAGCTTAGGTTTGACAGGAGGCCAGCCCCAGCATTTT
>-|TRBV10-3|TRBJ2-2|TRBD1
CATGTGNTGELFF
TGTGCCACCGGGACAGGTAACACCGGGGAGCTGTTTTTT
>-|TRBV4-1|TRBJ1-4|-
CASSHASILAELFF
TGCGCCAGCAGCCACGCCTCCATCTTAGCCGAACTGTTTTTT
>-|TRBV28|TRBJ2-3|TRBD1
CASRPTGTGIGGTDTQYF
TGTGCCAGCAGACCAACCGGGACAGGGATTGGGGGCACAGATACGCAGTATTTT
>-|TRBV29-1|TRBJ2-1|-
CSVESGGPYNEQFF
TGCAGCGTTGAATCCGGGGGGCCTTACAATGAGCAGTTCTTC
>-|TRBV11-3|TRBJ2-2|TRBD2
CASSPYGLAEANTGELFF
TGTGCCAGCAGCCCCTACGGACTAGCAGAGGCGAACACCGGGGAGCTGTTTTTT
>-|TRBV2|TRBJ2-7|-
CASSKEFFYEQYF
TGTGCCAGCAGCAAGGAGTTCTTCTACGAGCAGTACTTC
>-|TRBV24-1|TRBJ2-3|-
CATSNRGMPTDTQYF
TGTGCCACCAGTAACCGGGGTATGCCCACAGATACGCAGTATTTT
>-|TRBV19|TRBJ1-5|-
CASSIDSLSNQPQHF
TGTGCCAGTAGTATTGACAGTCTTAGCAATCAGCCCCAGCATTTT
>-|TRBV6-2/TRBV6-3|TRBJ2-5|TRBD1
CASSSRGTGGTKTQYF
TGTGCCAGCAGTTCCAGGGGGACAGGGGGTACGAAGACCCAGTACTTC
>-|TRBV6-1|TRBJ1-2|-
CASSDTGLPESNYGYTF
TGTGCCAGCAGTGATACAGGGCTACCCGAATCCAACTATGGCTACACCTTC
>-|TRBV18|TRBJ2-1|TRBD2
CASSQSAAGRGLSSYNEQFF
TGTGCCAGCTCACAGTCGGCGGCAGGACGGGGACTAAGCTCCTACAATGAGCAGTTCTTC
>-|TRBV19|TRBJ1-4|TRBD1
CASTSGTGLEKLFF
TGTGCCAGTACCTCCGGGACAGGGTTGGAAAAACTGTTTTTT
>-|TRBV12-3/TRBV12-4|TRBJ2-3|-
CASSLIRDDTQYF
TGTGCCAGCAGTTTAATCAGGGATGATACGCAGTATTTT
>-|TRBV9|TRBJ2-3|TRBD2
CASSVGGGGVLDTQYF
TGTGCCAGCAGCGTAGGTGGCGGGGGGGTTTTAGATACGCAGTATTTT
>-|TRBV21-1|TRBJ1-1|-
CASSNRRRTEAFF
TGTGCCAGCAGCAACCGGAGACGCACTGAAGCTTTCTTT
>-|TRBV5-1|TRBJ2-3|TRBD1
CASSLGQGFTDTQYF
TGCGCCAGCAGCTTGGGACAGGGTTTCACAGATACGCAGTATTTT
>-|TRBV29-1|TRBJ2-3|-
CSVEVGGLRVLRTDTQYF
TGCAGCGTTGAAGTGGGAGGACTTAGGGTCCTACGCACAGATACGCAGTATTTT
>-|TRBV27|TRBJ1-2|TRBD1
CASSLQGARGYTF
TGTGCCAGCAGTTTACAGGGGGCTCGGGGCTACACCTTC